This T cell receptor (beta chain) was identified in a study of OX40 agonist ivuxolimab in advanced cancers. Study-wide findings and caveats: Expanded clones were, on average, more numerous among CD8+ T cells than CD4+.

The CDR3 length is 14 residues. The germline gives CDR1 SGHAT, CDR2 FQNNGV. J gave up 2 bases and V 11 bases, and 9 bases lay outside the gene matches. The protocol was immunoSEQ multiplex PCR, while the TCRdb copy is restricted to in-frame clones and leaves out a portion. Of some 85,000 clones in the sample, about 89% were seen once. On this clone itself: No antigen is known for it.

This TCR derives from an adult with an advanced solid tumor such as melanoma, head and neck, liver or kidney cancer. The V gene is TRBV11-2, the J gene TRBJ2-1; 7 bases agree with TRBD2. The sequenced sample was CD4+ or CD8+ T cells sorted from blood, obtained in a trial of the OX40 agonist ivuxolimab. The CDR3 here is CASAMTSPYNEQFF. DNA of the CDR3: TGTGCCTCCGCGATGACTAGCCCCTACAATGAGCAGTTCTTC.